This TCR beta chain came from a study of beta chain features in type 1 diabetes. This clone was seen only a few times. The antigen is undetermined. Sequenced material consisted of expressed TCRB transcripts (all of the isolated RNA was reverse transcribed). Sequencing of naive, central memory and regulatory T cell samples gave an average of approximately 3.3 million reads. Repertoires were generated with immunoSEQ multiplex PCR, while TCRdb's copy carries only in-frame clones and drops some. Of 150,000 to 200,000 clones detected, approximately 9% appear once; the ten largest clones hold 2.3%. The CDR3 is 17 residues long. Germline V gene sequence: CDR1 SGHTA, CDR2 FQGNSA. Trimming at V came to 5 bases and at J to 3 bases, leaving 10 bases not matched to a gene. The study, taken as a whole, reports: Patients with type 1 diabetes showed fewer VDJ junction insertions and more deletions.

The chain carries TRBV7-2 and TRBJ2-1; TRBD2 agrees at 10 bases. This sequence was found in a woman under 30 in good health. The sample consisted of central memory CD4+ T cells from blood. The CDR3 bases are TGTGCCAGCAGCCCAAGTTTACTAGCGGGAAGCTACAATGAGCAGTTCTTC. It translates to CASSPSLLAGSYNEQFF.